This paragraph reports one TCR beta chain. Germline values: CDR1 SEHNR, CDR2 FQNEAQ (reference sequence). The CDR3 spans 13 residues. Trimming stripped 3 bases from V and 8 bases from J, with 11 bases between. Some clones are missing from TCRdb's copy, which holds only in-frame ones; the method was immunoSEQ multiplex PCR. Of over 250,000 clones listed, over 85% are singletons. These data come from a study of blood T cell repertoires in COVID-19. Turning to the study itself: Acute and convalescent COVID-19 specimens originated in the United States, Italy and Spain. Nucleic acid was either cDNA or gDNA, and it came from T cells, B-cell-depleted T cells, or PBMCs.

Enrolled through a virtual design, the participants were between 18 and 89 years of age and came from about two dozen US areas. Recovered Cohort 3 donors showed two negative PCRs, clearance, or symptom resolution. The chain couples TRBV7-9 to TRBJ1-3; D is ambiguous. The origin of this receptor is a man in his fifties or sixties who had recovered from COVID-19. The sequenced sample was PBMCs or T cells enriched from blood (not recorded which). The CDR3 DNA is TGTGCCAGCAGCTTCCGGGTGGACTACACCATATATTTT. This gives the protein CASSFRVDYTIYF.